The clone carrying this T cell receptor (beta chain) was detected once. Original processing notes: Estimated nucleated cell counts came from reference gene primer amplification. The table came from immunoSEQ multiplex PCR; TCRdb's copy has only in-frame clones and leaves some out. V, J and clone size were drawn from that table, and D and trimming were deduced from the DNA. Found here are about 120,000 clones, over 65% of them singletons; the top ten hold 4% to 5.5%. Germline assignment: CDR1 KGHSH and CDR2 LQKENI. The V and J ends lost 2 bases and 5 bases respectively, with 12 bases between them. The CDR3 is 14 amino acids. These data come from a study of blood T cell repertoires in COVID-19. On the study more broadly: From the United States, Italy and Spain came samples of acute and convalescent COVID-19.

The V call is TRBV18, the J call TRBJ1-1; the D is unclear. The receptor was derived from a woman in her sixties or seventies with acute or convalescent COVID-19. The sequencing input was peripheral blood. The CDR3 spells CASSPAVAGTEAFF. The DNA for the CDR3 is TGTGCCAGCTCACCAGCAGTTGCGGGTACTGAAGCTTTCTTT. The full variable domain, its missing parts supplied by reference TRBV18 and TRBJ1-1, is NAGVMQNPRHLVRRRGQEARLRCSPMKGHSHVYWYRQLPEEGLKFMVYLQKENIIDESGMPKERFSAEFPKEGPSILRIQQVVRGDSAAYFCASSPAVAGTEAFFGQGTRLTVV.